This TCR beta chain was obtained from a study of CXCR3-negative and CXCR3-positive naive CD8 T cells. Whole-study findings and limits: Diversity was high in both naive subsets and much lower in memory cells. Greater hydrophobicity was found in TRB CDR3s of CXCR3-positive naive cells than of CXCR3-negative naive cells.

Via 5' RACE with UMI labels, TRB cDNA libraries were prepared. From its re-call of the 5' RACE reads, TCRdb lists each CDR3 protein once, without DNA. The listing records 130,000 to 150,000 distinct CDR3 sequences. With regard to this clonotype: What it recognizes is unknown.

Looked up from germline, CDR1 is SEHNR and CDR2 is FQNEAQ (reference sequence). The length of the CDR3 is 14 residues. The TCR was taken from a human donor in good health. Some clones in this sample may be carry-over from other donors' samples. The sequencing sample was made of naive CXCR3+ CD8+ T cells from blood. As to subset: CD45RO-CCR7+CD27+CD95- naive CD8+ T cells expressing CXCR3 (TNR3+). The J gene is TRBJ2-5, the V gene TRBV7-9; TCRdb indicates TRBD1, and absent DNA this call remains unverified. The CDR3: CASSLDLSAETQYF. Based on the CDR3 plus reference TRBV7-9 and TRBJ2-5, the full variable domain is DTGVSQNPRHKITKRGQNVTFRCDPISEHNRLYWYRQTLGQGPEFLTYFQNEAQLEKSRLLSDRFSAERPKGSFSTLEIQRTEQGDSAMYLCASSLDLSAETQYFGPGTRLLVL.